The 5 T cell receptor beta chains in this list originate from one sample, sequenced in a study of cytomegalovirus exposure and HLA in healthy donors. PCR used 60 Vbeta primers and 13 Jbeta primers. Here immunoSEQ multiplex PCR was the method, and the copy in TCRdb shows in-frame clones only, minus some. This table has 150,000 to 200,000 clones, 82% appearing once. Sequences were obtained from PBMCs. All receptors derive from a woman aged 18-30 years in good health and CMV-seronegative.

The chain combines TRBV5-4 with TRBJ1-5; no clear D gene. Germline CDR1 reads SGHNT; CDR2 reads YYREEE (reference sequence). This CDR3 is built from 16 residues. V was clipped by 4 bases and J by 4 bases, with 18 bases between them. The CDR3 is CASSPTPPHNNQPQHF. As DNA, the CDR3 is TGTGCCAGCAGCCCTACCCCTCCCCATAATAATCAGCCCCAGCATTTT.

The count of this clone is one. The genes are TRBV28 and TRBJ2-1, with 9 bases lining up with TRBD1. This CDR3 is built from 18 residues. Germline V CDR1 and CDR2: MDHEN, SYDVKM. With 5 bases clipped from V and 6 bases from J, the junction kept 17 bases outside the gene matches. CDR3 sequence reads: CASSTRDRVRWRGNEQFF. The DNA of the CDR3 is TGTGCCAGCAGTACCCGGGACAGGGTTAGGTGGAGAGGCAATGAGCAGTTCTTC.

This sequence joins TRBV5-1 and TRBJ2-7; D ambiguous. This CDR3 region has 12 residues. V gave up 3 bases and J gave up 4 bases, with 8 bases separating them. Germline-derived CDR1 and CDR2 are SGHRS and YFSETQ. CDR3 nucleotide sequence: TGCGCCAGCAGCTATTCCCCTTACGAGCAGTACTTC. It is translated as CASSYSPYEQYF. The whole variable domain, filled in from reference TRBV5-1 and TRBJ2-7, reads KAGVTQTPRYLIKTRGQQVTLSCSPISGHRSVSWYQQTPGQGLQFLFEYFSETQRNKGNFPGRFSGRQFSNSRSEMNVSTLELGDSALYLCASSYSPYEQYFGPGTRLTVT.

The chain uses TRBV5-6 and TRBJ2-1; 13 nucleotides align to TRBD2. The CDR3 sequence is 15 residues long. Losses at the gene ends were 4 bases for V and 3 bases for J; bases not matched to a gene: 1. Germline lookup yields CDR1 SGHDT and CDR2 YYEEEE. The CDR3 DNA sequence: TGTGCCAGCAGCGGACTAGCGGGAGTCTACAATGAGCAGTTCTTC. This gives the protein CASSGLAGVYNEQFF.

As concerns this clone: Different DNA sequences within this sample yield the same CDR3. Here the CDR3 reads CASSFSNQPQHF. CDR3 bases: TGTGCCAGCAGTTTCTCCAATCAGCCCCAGCATTTT. V usage is TRBV27 and J usage is TRBJ1-5; D not certain. The CDR3 runs to 12 residues. V was clipped by 3 bases and J by 3 bases, with 3 bases between them. Per germline, CDR1 MNHEY and CDR2 SMNVEV (reference sequence).